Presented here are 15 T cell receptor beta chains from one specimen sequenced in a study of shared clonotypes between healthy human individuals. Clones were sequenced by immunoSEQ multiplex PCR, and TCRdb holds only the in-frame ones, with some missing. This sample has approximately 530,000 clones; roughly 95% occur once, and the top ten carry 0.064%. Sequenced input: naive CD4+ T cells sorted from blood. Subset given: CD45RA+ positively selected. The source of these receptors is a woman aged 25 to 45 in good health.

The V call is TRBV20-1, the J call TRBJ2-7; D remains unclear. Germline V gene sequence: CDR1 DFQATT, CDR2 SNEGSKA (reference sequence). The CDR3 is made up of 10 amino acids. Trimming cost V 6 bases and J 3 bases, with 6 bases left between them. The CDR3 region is CSALNYEQYF. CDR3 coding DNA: TGCAGTGCCCTAAACTACGAGCAGTACTTC.

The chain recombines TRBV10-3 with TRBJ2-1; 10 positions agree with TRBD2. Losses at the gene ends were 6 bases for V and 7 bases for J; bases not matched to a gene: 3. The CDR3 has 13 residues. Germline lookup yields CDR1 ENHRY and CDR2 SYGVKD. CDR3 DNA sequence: TGTGCCATCAGGGCTAGCGGGAGTAATGAGCAGTTCTTC. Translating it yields CAIRASGSNEQFF.

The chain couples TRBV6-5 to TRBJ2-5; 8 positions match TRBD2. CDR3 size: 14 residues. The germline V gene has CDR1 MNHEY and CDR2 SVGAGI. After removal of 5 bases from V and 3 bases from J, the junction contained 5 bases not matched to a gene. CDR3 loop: CASSPSGREETQYF. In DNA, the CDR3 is TGTGCCAGCAGTCCCAGCGGGAGAGAAGAGACCCAGTACTTC.

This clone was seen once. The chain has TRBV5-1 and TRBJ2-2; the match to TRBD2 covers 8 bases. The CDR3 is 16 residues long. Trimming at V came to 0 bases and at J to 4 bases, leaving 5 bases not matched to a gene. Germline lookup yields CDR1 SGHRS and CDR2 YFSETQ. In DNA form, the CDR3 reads TGCGCCAGCAGCTTGGACAGCGGGAGTCCCACCGGGGAGCTGTTTTTT. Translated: CASSLDSGSPTGELFF. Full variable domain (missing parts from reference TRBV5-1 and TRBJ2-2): KAGVTQTPRYLIKTRGQQVTLSCSPISGHRSVSWYQQTPGQGLQFLFEYFSETQRNKGNFPGRFSGRQFSNSRSEMNVSTLELGDSALYLCASSLDSGSPTGELFFGEGSRLTVL.

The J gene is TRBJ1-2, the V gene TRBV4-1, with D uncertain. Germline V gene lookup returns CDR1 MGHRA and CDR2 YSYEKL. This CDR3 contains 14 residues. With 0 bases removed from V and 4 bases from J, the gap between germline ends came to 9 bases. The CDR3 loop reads CASSQDGGLYGYTF. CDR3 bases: TGCGCCAGCAGCCAAGATGGAGGACTCTATGGCTACACCTTC.

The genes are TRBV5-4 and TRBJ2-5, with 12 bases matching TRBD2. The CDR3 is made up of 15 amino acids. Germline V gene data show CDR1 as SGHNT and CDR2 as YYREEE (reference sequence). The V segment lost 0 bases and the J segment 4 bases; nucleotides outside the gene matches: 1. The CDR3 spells CASSLGLAGVETQYF. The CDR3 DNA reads TGTGCCAGCAGCTTGGGACTAGCGGGAGTAGAGACCCAGTACTTC.

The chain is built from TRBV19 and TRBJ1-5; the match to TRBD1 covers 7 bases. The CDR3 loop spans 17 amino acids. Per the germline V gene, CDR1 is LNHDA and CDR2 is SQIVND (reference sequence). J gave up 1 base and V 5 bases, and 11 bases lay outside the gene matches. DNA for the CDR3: TGTGCCAGTAGTCCGAACCGGGGACAGAAAAGCAATCAGCCCCAGCATTTT. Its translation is CASSPNRGQKSNQPQHF.

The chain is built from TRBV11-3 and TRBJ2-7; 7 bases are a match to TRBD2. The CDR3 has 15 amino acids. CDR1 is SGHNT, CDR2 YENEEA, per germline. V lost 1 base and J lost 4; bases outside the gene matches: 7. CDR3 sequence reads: CASSLGAGDVYEQYF. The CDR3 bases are TGTGCCAGCAGCTTAGGTGCGGGAGACGTTTACGAGCAGTACTTC.

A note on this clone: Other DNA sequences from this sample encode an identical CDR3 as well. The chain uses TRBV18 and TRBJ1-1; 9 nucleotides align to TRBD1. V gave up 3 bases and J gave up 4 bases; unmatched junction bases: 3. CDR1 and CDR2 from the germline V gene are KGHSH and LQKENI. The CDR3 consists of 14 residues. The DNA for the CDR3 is TGTGCCAGCTCACCGGGACAGGGCAGCACTGAAGCTTTCTTT. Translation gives CASSPGQGSTEAFF.

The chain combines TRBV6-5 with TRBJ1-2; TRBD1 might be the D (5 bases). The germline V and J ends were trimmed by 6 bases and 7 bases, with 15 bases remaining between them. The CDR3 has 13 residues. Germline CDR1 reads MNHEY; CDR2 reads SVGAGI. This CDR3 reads CASRGPGLGGYTF. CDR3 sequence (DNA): TGTGCCAGCAGGGGGCCCGGCCTTGGTGGCTACACCTTC.

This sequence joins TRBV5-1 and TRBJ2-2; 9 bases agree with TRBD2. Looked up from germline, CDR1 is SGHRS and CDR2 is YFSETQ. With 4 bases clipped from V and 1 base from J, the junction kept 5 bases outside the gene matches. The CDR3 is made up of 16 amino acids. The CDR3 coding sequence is TGCGCCAGCAGCCCGCCGACTAGCGGGAACACCGGGGAGCTGTTTTTT. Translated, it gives CASSPPTSGNTGELFF.

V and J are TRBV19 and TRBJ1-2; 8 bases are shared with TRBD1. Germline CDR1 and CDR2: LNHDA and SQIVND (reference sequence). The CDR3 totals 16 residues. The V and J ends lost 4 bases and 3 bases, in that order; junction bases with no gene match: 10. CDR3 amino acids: CASSTFQSTGDYGYTF. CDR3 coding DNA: TGTGCCAGTAGTACGTTCCAATCGACAGGGGACTATGGCTACACCTTC. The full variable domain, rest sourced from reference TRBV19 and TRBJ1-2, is DGGITQSPKYLFRKEGQNVTLSCEQNLNHDAMYWYRQDPGQGLRLIYYSQIVNDFQKGDIAEGYSVSREKKESFPLTVTSAQKNPTAFYLCASSTFQSTGDYGYTFGSGTRLTVV.

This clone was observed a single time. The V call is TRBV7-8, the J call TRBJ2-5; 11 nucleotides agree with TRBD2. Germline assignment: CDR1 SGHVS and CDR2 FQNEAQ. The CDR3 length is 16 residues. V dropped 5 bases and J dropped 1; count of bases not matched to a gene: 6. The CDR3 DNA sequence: TGTGCCAGCAGCCCCTCCGGGACTAGCGGCCAAGAGACCCAGTACTTC. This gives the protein CASSPSGTSGQETQYF.

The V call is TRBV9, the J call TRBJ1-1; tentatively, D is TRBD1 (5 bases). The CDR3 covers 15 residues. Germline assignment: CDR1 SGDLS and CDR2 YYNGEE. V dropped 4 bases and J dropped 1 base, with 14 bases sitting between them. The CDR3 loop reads CASSLTPGENTEAFF. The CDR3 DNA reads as TGTGCCAGCAGCCTCACCCCGGGGGAGAACACTGAAGCTTTCTTT.

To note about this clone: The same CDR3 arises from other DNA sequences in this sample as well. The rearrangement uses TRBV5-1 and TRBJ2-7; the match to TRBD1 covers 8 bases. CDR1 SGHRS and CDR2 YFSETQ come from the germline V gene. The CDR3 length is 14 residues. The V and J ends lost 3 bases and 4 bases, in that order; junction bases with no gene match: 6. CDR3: CASSYGQGGYEQYF. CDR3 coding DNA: TGCGCCAGCAGCTATGGACAGGGCGGTTACGAGCAGTACTTC.